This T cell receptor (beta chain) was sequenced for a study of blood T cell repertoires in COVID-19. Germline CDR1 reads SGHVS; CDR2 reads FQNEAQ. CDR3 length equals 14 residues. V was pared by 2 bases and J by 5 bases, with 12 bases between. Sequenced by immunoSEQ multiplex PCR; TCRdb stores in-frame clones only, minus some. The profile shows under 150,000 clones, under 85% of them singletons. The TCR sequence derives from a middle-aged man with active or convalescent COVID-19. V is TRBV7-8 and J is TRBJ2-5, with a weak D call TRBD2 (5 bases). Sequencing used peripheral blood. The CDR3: CASSLPPRGETQYF. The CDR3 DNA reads TGTGCCAGCAGCTTACCGCCTAGAGGGGAGACCCAGTACTTC.